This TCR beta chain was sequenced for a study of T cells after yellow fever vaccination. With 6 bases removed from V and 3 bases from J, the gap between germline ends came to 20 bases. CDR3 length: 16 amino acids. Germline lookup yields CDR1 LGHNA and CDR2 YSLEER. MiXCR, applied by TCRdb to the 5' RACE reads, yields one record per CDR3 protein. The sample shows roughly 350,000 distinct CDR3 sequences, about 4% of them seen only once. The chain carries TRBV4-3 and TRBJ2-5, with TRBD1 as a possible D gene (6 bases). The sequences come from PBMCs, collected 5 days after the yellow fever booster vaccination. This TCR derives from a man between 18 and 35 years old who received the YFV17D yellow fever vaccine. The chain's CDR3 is CASSPSFRGLKETQYF. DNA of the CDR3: TGCGCCAGCAGTCCATCCTTCAGGGGCCTTAAAGAGACCCAGTACTTC.